The 24 T cell receptor beta chains given below trace back to one sample, sequenced in a study of technical replicates of blood from a handful of donors. The table came from immunoSEQ multiplex PCR; TCRdb's copy has only in-frame clones and leaves some out. The sample gives about 59,000 clones, 93% of which show up once; over 4% is in the top ten. The sample consisted of PBMCs. The origin of the receptors is a human donor in good health. Some clones in this sample may be carry-over from other donors' samples.

The chain employs TRBV12-5 and TRBJ2-1; 10 nucleotides match TRBD2. The CDR3 covers 14 residues. Germline-derived CDR1 and CDR2 are LGHNT and FRNRAP. Trimming took 2 bases from V and 6 from J; bases not matched to a gene: 1. The DNA for the CDR3 is TGTGCTAGTGGTTTGAGACTAGCGGGCAATGAGCAGTTCTTC. This encodes CASGLRLAGNEQFF.

The chain is built from TRBV19 and TRBJ2-5, with a tentative D call TRBD2 (6 bases). Trimming took off 4 bases at V and 5 bases at J, with 17 bases between the two ends. The CDR3 sequence is 15 residues long. Germline CDR1 is LNHDA and CDR2 is SQIVND (reference sequence). CDR3 sequence (DNA): TGTGCCAGTAGTACTACCGGGACTGCATGGGAGACCCAGTACTTC. This gives the protein CASSTTGTAWETQYF.

The chain carries TRBV29-1 and TRBJ1-5; D not certain. Germline V gene lookup returns CDR1 SQVTM and CDR2 ANQGSEA. This CDR3 is built from 15 residues. Deletions cut 4 bases from V and 3 bases from J, with 16 bases between. CDR3 residues: CSVVRLRVINQPQHF. In nucleotides, the CDR3 is TGCAGCGTTGTGAGGCTGAGGGTAATCAATCAGCCCCAGCATTTT.

This sequence joins TRBV27 and TRBJ1-5; D not resolved. In germline, CDR1 is MNHEY, CDR2 SMNVEV (reference sequence). V lost 5 bases, J lost 6 bases, and 11 bases lay in between. The CDR3 has 13 amino acids. The CDR3 reads CASSLVSSQPQHF. The DNA of the CDR3 is TGTGCCAGCAGTCTCGTAAGTAGTCAGCCCCAGCATTTT.

The chain is built from TRBV5-4 and TRBJ2-7; 9 bases are a match to TRBD1. Germline CDR1 reads SGHNT; CDR2 reads YYREEE (reference sequence). The V gene end was trimmed by 7 bases and the J gene end by 4 bases; junction bases not matched to a gene: 9. The CDR3 consists of 14 residues. The CDR3 here is CASAEKQGAYEQYF. The CDR3 coding sequence is TGTGCCAGCGCAGAAAAACAGGGGGCTTACGAGCAGTACTTC.

This chain joins TRBV6-5 and TRBJ2-2; TRBD2 aligns across 7 bases. Germline V gene data show CDR1 as MNHEY and CDR2 as SVGAGI. V shed 4 bases, J shed 2 bases, and the junction held 4 bases outside the gene matches. The CDR3 sequence is 15 residues long. In DNA, the CDR3 is TGTGCCAGCAGTTTACTAGCGAGAAACACCGGGGAGCTGTTTTTT. Its translation: CASSLLARNTGELFF.

The chain uses TRBV4-2 and TRBJ2-5; D call uncertain. The V and J ends lost 2 bases and 4 bases respectively, with 11 bases between them. Germline V gene lookup returns CDR1 LGHNA and CDR2 YNFKEQ. The CDR3 is 14 amino acids. The CDR3 nucleotides read TGTGCCAGCAGCCAATCCAGCGTCGTAGAGACCCAGTACTTC. Protein sequence: CASSQSSVVETQYF.

The chain has TRBV7-9 and TRBJ2-7; 13 bases agree with TRBD2. Germline values: CDR1 SEHNR, CDR2 FQNEAQ (reference sequence). The CDR3 runs 17 residues. J was trimmed by 1 base and V by 3 bases; bases with no gene match: 6. The CDR3 spells CASSFRTSGRGSYEQYF. In nucleotides, the CDR3 is TGTGCCAGCAGCTTCCGGACTAGCGGGAGAGGATCCTACGAGCAGTACTTC.

The rearrangement links TRBV7-7 to TRBJ2-3; TRBD2 matches 7 bases. J lost 4 bases, V lost 3 bases, and 13 bases had no gene match. This CDR3 has 17 residues. Looked up from germline, CDR1 is SSHAT and CDR2 is FNYEAQ (reference sequence). In DNA, the CDR3 is TGTGCCAGCAGCTTGGGCTATCAGCGGGGTATATCAGATACGCAGTATTTT. Its protein is CASSLGYQRGISDTQYF.

This chain connects TRBV6-6 to TRBJ2-5; 7 nucleotides line up with TRBD2. Germline V CDR1 and CDR2: MNHNY, SVGAGI (reference sequence). The CDR3 totals 12 residues. The J segment lost 7 bases and the V segment lost 1 base, leaving 0 bases of the junction unmatched. In nucleotides, the CDR3 is TGTGCCAGCAGTTACTGGGGGGGGACCCAGTACTTC. Amino acids: CASSYWGGTQYF.

The chain combines TRBV2 with TRBJ1-5; no definite D call. The CDR3 contains 14 residues. V shed 0 bases and J shed 6 bases, with 9 bases lying between them. Germline CDR1 reads SNHLY; CDR2 reads FYNNEI. The CDR3 sequence: CASSEANRVQPQHF. The DNA for the CDR3 is TGTGCCAGCAGTGAAGCGAATAGAGTTCAGCCCCAGCATTTT.

The chain has TRBV10-3 and TRBJ1-5; 7 bases fit TRBD1. Germline V gene sequence: CDR1 ENHRY, CDR2 SYGVKD. The CDR3 has 13 residues. V dropped 10 bases and J dropped 4; count of bases not matched to a gene: 7. The DNA of the CDR3 is TGTGCCACCAAAACAGGGGAAAATCAGCCCCAGCATTTT. Translated: CATKTGENQPQHF.

This rearrangement joins TRBV9 to TRBJ2-7; D is possibly TRBD1 (5 bases). CDR3 length: 16 residues. Per the germline V gene, CDR1 is SGDLS and CDR2 is YYNGEE. V lost 0 bases and J lost 0, with 13 bases in between. The CDR3, as DNA: TGTGCCAGCAGCGTAGACCCTAAGACAGCCTCCTACGAGCAGTACTTC. Its protein product is CASSVDPKTASYEQYF.

The J gene is TRBJ1-1, the V gene TRBV5-1; no clear D. The CDR3 length is 14 residues. CDR1 and CDR2 (germline): SGHRS, YFSETQ. The V gene lost 5 bases and the J gene lost 6 bases, with 17 bases spanning the gap. CDR3 protein: CASSKNPPSAEAFF. CDR3 nucleotides: TGCGCCAGCAGTAAGAACCCCCCGTCAGCTGAAGCTTTCTTT.

This chain uses TRBV10-3 with TRBJ2-3; no clear D. V was cut by 2 bases and J by 3 bases, with 9 bases left in between. The CDR3 runs to 14 residues. Germline CDR1 is ENHRY and CDR2 is SYGVKD. DNA of the CDR3: TGTGCCATCAGTGAGGGGCAGCCTACAGATACGCAGTATTTT. Protein product: CAISEGQPTDTQYF.

The chain joins TRBV25-1 to TRBJ2-3; D not resolved. Looked up from germline, CDR1 is MGHDK and CDR2 is SYGVNS. V was clipped by 3 bases and J by 3 bases, with 13 bases between them. The length of the CDR3 is 15 residues. CDR3 residues: CASSDFRENTDTQYF. DNA of the CDR3: TGTGCCAGCAGTGATTTTCGTGAGAATACAGATACGCAGTATTTT. Supplemented by reference TRBV25-1 and TRBJ2-3, the full variable domain reads EADIYQTPRYLVIGTGKKITLECSQTMGHDKMYWYQQDPGMELHLIHYSYGVNSTEKGDLSSESTVSRIRTEHFPLTLESARPSHTSQYLCASSDFRENTDTQYFGPGTRLTVL.

This clone was observed a single time. The chain is built from TRBV27 and TRBJ1-2, with TRBD1 as a possible D gene (5 bases). CDR3 length: 15 residues. Germline CDR1 MNHEY, CDR2 SMNVEV (reference sequence). With 2 bases removed from V and 2 bases from J, the gap between germline ends came to 12 bases. The CDR3 coding sequence is TGTGCCAGCAGTTTACTAGGGGCTCCAAACTATGGCTACACCTTC. Translated, it gives CASSLLGAPNYGYTF.

This rearrangement joins TRBV4-3 to TRBJ1-2; 9 bases align to TRBD1. The J segment lost 5 bases and the V segment lost 4 bases, leaving 8 bases of the junction unmatched. The CDR3 loop spans 15 amino acids. CDR1 is LGHNA, CDR2 YSLEER, per germline. CDR3 sequence reads: CASSPHHRGQYGYTF. The CDR3, as DNA: TGCGCCAGCAGCCCCCACCACAGGGGGCAGTATGGCTACACCTTC.

The rearrangement uses TRBV5-1 and TRBJ2-7; the D gene is possibly TRBD2 (6 bases). There are 13 residues in the CDR3. Trimming removed 3 bases from V and 2 bases from J, with 9 bases in between. Germline lookup yields CDR1 SGHRS and CDR2 YFSETQ. CDR3 DNA: TGCGCCAGCAGCTCGGGACTCGCCTACGAGCAGTACTTC. Protein: CASSSGLAYEQYF.

This chain links TRBV27 with TRBJ1-5; TRBD1 agrees at 10 bases. The germline CDR1 and CDR2 sequences are MNHEY and SMNVEV (reference sequence). This CDR3 is built from 15 residues. Trimming removed 9 bases from V and 3 bases from J; junction bases left unmatched: 8. CDR3 sequence reads: CASRGTGENNQPQHF. The CDR3 nucleotides read TGTGCCAGTAGGGGGACAGGGGAGAACAATCAGCCCCAGCATTTT.

The table lists this clone with a count of one. J is TRBJ1-1 and V is TRBV5-1; 11 bases align to TRBD1. Germline V gene lookup returns CDR1 SGHRS and CDR2 YFSETQ. Trimming removed 0 bases from V and 5 bases from J; junction bases left unmatched: 0. The CDR3 covers 14 residues. CDR3 sequence: CASSLGDRGTEAFF. Written as DNA, the CDR3 is TGCGCCAGCAGCTTGGGGGACAGGGGGACTGAAGCTTTCTTT.

The chain links TRBV9 to TRBJ1-6; no definite D call. The CDR3 totals 15 residues. Germline V gives CDR1 SGDLS, CDR2 YYNGEE. The V gene lost 3 bases and the J gene lost 11 bases, with 18 bases spanning the gap. CDR3 nucleotides: TGTGCCAGCAGCGCCCACAACGCAGTCCCACCACCCCTCCACTTT. It is translated as CASSAHNAVPPPLHF.

The chain joins TRBV5-4 to TRBJ2-4; 8 nucleotides agree with TRBD2. V shed 0 bases and J 11 bases; nucleotides not matched to a gene: 10. The CDR3 is 15 residues long. Germline V gene sequence: CDR1 SGHNT, CDR2 YYREEE (reference sequence). CDR3 protein: CASSLAGVAGRLQYF. CDR3 in DNA: TGTGCCAGCAGCTTGGCCGGGGTAGCGGGAAGGCTTCAGTACTTC.

The chain carries TRBV9 and TRBJ2-3; 12 positions agree with TRBD2. This CDR3 is built from 17 residues. With 5 bases clipped from V and 6 bases from J, the junction kept 13 bases outside the gene matches. Germline values: CDR1 SGDLS, CDR2 YYNGEE. CDR3 region: CASRRTSGVSGGDTQYF. The CDR3 DNA follows: TGTGCCAGCAGGAGGACTAGCGGGGTTTCAGGTGGGGATACGCAGTATTTT.